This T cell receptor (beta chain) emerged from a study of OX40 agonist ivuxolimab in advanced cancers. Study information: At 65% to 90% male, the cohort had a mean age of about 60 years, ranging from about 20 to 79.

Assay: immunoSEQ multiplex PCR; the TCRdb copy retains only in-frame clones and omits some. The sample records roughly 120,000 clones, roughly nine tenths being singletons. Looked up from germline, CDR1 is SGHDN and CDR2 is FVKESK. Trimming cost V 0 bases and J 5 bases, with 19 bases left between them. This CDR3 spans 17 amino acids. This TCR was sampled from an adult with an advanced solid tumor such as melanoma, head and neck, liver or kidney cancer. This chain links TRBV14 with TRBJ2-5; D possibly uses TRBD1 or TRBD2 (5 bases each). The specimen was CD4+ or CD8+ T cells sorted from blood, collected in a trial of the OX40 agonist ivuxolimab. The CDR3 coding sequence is TGTGCCAGCAGCCAAGAGCCCCACGGGGCCTCACGGGAGACCCAGTACTTC. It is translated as CASSQEPHGASRETQYF.